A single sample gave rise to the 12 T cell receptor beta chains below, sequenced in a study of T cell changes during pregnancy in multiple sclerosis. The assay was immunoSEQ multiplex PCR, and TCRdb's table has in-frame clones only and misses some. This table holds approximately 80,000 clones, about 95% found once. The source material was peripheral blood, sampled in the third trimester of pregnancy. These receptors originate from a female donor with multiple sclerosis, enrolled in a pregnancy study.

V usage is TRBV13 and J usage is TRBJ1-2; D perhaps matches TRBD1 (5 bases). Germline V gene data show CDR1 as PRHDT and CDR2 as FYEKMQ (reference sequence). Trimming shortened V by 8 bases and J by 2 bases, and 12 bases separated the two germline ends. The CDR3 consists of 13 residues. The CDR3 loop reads CASAERGNYGYTF. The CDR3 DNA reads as TGTGCCAGCGCTGAACGGGGGAACTATGGCTACACCTTC. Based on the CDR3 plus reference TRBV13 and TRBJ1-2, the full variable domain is AAGVIQSPRHLIKEKRETATLKCYPIPRHDTVYWYQQGPGQDPQFLISFYEKMQSDKGSIPDRFSAQQFSDYHSELNMSSLELGDSALYFCASAERGNYGYTFGSGTRLTVV.

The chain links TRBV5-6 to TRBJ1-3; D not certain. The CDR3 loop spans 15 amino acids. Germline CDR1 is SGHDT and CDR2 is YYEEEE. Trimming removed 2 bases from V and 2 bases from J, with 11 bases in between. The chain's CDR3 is CASSFLSVAGNTIYF. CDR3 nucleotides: TGTGCCAGCAGCTTCTTGAGTGTAGCTGGAAACACCATATATTTT.

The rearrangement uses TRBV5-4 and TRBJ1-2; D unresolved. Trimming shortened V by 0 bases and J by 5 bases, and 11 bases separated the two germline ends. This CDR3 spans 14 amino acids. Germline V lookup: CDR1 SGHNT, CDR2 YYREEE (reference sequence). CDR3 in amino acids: CASSLESTDYGYTF. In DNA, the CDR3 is TGTGCCAGCAGCTTGGAGAGCACTGATTATGGCTACACCTTC.

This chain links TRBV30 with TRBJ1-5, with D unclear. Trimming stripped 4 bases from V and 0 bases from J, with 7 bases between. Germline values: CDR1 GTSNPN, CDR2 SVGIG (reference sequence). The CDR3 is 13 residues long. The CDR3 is CAWTGDSNQPQHF. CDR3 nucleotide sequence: TGTGCCTGGACCGGGGATAGCAATCAGCCCCAGCATTTT.

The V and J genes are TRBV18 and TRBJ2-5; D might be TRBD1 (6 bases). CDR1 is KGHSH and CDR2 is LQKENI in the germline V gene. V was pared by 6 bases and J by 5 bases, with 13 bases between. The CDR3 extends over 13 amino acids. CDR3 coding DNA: TGTGCCAGCTCCCTCACAGGGTTGGAGACCCAGTACTTC. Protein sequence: CASSLTGLETQYF.

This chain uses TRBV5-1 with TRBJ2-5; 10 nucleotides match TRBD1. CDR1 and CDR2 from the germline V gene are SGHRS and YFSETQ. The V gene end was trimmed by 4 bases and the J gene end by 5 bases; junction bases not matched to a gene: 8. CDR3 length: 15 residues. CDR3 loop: CASSRRQGARETQYF. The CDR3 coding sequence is TGCGCCAGCAGCCGGCGACAGGGGGCGAGGGAGACCCAGTACTTC.

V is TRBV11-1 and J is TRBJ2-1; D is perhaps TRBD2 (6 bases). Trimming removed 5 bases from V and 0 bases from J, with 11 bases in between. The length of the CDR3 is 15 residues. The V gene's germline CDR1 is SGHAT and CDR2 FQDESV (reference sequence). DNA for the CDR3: TGTGCCAGCAGCCCCAGACTAGGCTCCTACAATGAGCAGTTCTTC. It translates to CASSPRLGSYNEQFF. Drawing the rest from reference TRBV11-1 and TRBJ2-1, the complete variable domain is EAEVAQSPRYKITEKSQAVAFWCDPISGHATLYWYRQILGQGPELLVQFQDESVVDDSQLPKDRFSAERLKGVDSTLKIQPAELGDSAMYLCASSPRLGSYNEQFFGPGTRLTVL.

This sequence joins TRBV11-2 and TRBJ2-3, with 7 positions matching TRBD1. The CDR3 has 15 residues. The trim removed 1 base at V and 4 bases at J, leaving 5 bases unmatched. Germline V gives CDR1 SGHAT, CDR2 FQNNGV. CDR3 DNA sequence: TGTGCCAGCAGCTTAGGAGGGGGCTTTGCAGATACGCAGTATTTT. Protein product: CASSLGGGFADTQYF.

CDR3 DNA: TGTGCCAGCAGCCCCCTAGACAGGGGCGCTGGCTACACCTTC. It is translated as CASSPLDRGAGYTF. V and J are TRBV7-6 and TRBJ1-2; 8 bases match TRBD1. The CDR3 has 14 amino acids. Trimming at V came to 5 bases and at J to 7 bases, leaving 9 bases not matched to a gene. Germline-derived CDR1 and CDR2 are SGHVS and FNYEAQ.

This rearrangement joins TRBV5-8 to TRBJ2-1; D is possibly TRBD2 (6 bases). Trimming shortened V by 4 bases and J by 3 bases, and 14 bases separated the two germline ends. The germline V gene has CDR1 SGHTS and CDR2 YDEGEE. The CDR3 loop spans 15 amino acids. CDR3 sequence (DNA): TGTGCCAGCAGCCCCAGGGACTGGAGCTACAATGAGCAGTTCTTC. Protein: CASSPRDWSYNEQFF.

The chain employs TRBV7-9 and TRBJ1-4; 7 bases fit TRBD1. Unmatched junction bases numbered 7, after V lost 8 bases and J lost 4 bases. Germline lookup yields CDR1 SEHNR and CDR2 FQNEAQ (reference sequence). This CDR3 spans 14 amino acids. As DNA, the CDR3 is TGTGCCAGCTCCGCGGGACAGCGTAATGAAAAACTGTTTTTT. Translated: CASSAGQRNEKLFF.

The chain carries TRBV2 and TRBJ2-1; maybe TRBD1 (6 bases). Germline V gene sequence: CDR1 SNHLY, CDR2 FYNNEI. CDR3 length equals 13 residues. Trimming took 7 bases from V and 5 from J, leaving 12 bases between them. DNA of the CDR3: TGTGCCAGCATAATACACAGGGACAATGAGCAGTTCTTC. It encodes CASIIHRDNEQFF.